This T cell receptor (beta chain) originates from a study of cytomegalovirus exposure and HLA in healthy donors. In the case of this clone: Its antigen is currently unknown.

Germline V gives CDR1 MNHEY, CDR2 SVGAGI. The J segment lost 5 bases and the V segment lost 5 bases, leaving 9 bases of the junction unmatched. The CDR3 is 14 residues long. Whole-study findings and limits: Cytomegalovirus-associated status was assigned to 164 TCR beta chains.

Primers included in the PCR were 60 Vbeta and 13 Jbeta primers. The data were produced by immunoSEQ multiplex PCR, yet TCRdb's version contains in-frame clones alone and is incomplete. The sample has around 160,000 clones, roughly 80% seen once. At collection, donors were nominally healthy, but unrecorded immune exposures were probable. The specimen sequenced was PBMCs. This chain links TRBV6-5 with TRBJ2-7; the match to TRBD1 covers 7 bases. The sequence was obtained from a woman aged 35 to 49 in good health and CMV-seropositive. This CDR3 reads CASSLMTGMDEQYF. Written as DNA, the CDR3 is TGTGCCAGCAGTCTTATGACAGGGATGGACGAGCAGTACTTC.